This T cell receptor beta chain appears in the sequencing data of a study of response to subunit inactivated influenza vaccine. Notes on the study in general: That few new T cells are recruited by each seasonal influenza vaccination was the authors' suggestion.

About this clonotype itself: Its target is unknown.

Germline V CDR1 and CDR2: SGHAT, FQDESV (reference sequence). V was trimmed by 3 bases and J by 0 bases, leaving 21 bases between them. The CDR3 spans 19 residues. TCRdb reanalysed the RT-PCR reads using MiXCR and keeps one entry per CDR3 protein. This sample has more than 400,000 distinct CDR3 sequences, with approximately 11% found just once. Sequencing used PBMCs from blood, obtained 40 to 50 days after vaccination. This sequence was found in a man aged 50 or older who received an inactivated influenza vaccine. V usage is TRBV11-1 and J usage is TRBJ1-3; weak D call: TRBD1 (6 bases). In DNA form, the CDR3 reads TGTGCCAGCAGCTTCCCCCGACAGGAGAGAGCAACCTCTGGAAACACCATATATTTT. Encoded protein: CASSFPRQERATSGNTIYF.